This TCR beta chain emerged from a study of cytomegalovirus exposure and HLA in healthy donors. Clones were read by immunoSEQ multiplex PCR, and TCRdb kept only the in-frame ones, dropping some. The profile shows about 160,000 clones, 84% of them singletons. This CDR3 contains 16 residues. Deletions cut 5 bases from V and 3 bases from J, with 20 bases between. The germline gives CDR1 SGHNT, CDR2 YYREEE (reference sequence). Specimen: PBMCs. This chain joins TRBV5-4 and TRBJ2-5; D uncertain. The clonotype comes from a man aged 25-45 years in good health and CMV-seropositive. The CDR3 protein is CASSWIDKATEETQYF. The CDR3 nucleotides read TGTGCCAGCAGTTGGATCGACAAGGCCACTGAAGAGACCCAGTACTTC.